This TCR beta chain was observed in a study of OX40 agonist ivuxolimab in advanced cancers. Background on the study: Earlier treatment with anti-PD-1, anti-PD-L1 or anti-CTLA-4 was permitted, and about 40% had received some. Study-level results: Among patients with partial responses at 0.1-3.0 mg/kg, clonal expansion was among the lowest. At doses 0.1 to 3.0 mg/kg, CD4+ and CD8+ clones expanded. Low normalized T-cell clonal expansion also characterized some of the nonresponders.

This clone was observed a handful of times. Its matching antigen is unknown. This table comes from immunoSEQ multiplex PCR, and its TCRdb copy is limited to in-frame clones, with some not included. Among 70,000 to 95,000 clones listed, 92% were seen once. Sequencing used CD4+ or CD8+ T cells sorted from blood, obtained in a trial of the OX40 agonist ivuxolimab. This receptor was taken from an adult with an advanced solid tumor such as melanoma, head and neck, liver or kidney cancer.

The CDR3: CASGGYNEQFF. The CDR3 nucleotides read TGTGCCAGCGGGGGCTACAATGAGCAGTTCTTC. This sequence joins TRBV7-6 and TRBJ2-1; D is possibly TRBD1 or TRBD2 (5 bases each). The germline CDR1 and CDR2 sequences are SGHVS and FNYEAQ. CDR3 size: 11 residues. V was pared by 8 bases and J by 3 bases, with 5 bases between.